This TCR beta chain stems from a study of cytomegalovirus exposure and HLA in healthy donors. Study-wide findings and caveats: Cytomegalovirus association was assigned to about 180 TCR beta chains. Previous analysis showed most TCR beta V segments were productive about 90% or about 30% of the time. The records held CMV serostatus as the only immune exposure information. Follow-up analysis later connected one missense variant in DCLRE1C with trimming of TCR beta V- and J-genes.

V was pared by 4 bases and J by 0 bases, with 6 bases of the junction left unmatched. The CDR3 covers 16 residues. Germline CDR1 SGHDT, CDR2 YYEEEE. On this clone itself: Its matching antigen is unknown.

PCR employed 60 Vbeta and 13 Jbeta primers. TCRdb keeps only in-frame clones here, not all; method: immunoSEQ multiplex PCR. Of some 77,000 clones in the sample, less than 80% are singletons; the top ten hold about 2.5%. The source of this sequence is a man aged 30 to 39 in good health and CMV-seronegative. The rearrangement links TRBV5-6 to TRBJ1-4; 7 bases agree with TRBD1. The sequencing input was PBMCs. CDR3 amino acids: CASSRDSWATNEKLFF. Written as DNA, the CDR3 is TGTGCCAGCAGCAGGGACAGCTGGGCAACTAATGAAAAACTGTTTTTT.